Listed here is a single TCR beta chain. What this receptor recognizes is not known. Base quality data are lacking; no much larger clone is found one base away. These data come from a study of PD-L1 blockade in urothelial cancer (dated by TCRdb to the late 2010s). In the study overall: Every patient began therapy in the mid-2010s and was given atezolizumab 1,200 mg intravenously every 3 weeks. About 85% of the roughly 29 patients were identified as males with urothelial cancer of bladder origin, and a prior smoking history was reported by 18 of 29 patients. Patients had an ECOG performance status of 0 or 1 and had received between 0 and 3 prior chemotherapy regimens. Blood samples were analyzed at two time points: 3 weeks after treatment start (second dose) and 6 weeks after treatment start. Blood samples gave median yields of roughly 150,000 T cells and over 80,000 unique TCRs, along with a median clonality of around 0.08. An exploratory multi-omic analysis was conducted of the somatic, immune and clinical correlates of response to PD-L1 blockade with atezolizumab in urothelial cancer. Pretreatment tumor samples and matched peripheral blood, collected serially before and after atezolizumab treatment, underwent TCR sequencing. Durable clinical benefit was defined as progression-free survival longer than 6 months, and TCR features were also tested against progression-free and overall survival. In the same patients, pretreatment tumors underwent whole exome sequencing and RNA sequencing in addition to TCR sequencing. Fewer than ten patients reached durable clinical benefit, while about 19 patients did not. Pretreatment blood TCR-seq was available for around 29 patients, at least one posttreatment blood collection was obtained for roughly 25 patients, and tumor TCR-seq was available for roughly 25 patients.

A total of about 31 patients with locally advanced or metastatic urothelial carcinoma, treated at Memorial Sloan Kettering on a trial protocol, made up the cohort. Peripheral blood mononuclear cells were collected pretreatment and during treatment, at between 1 and 8 total time points per patient. The Qiagen DNeasy Blood extraction kit was used to purify genomic DNA from total PBMCs and from tumor samples. PBMCs were collected pretreatment and during treatment, and were isolated and stored as previously described. Points the paper makes about the study in general: Greater expansion of tumor-associated TCR clones in peripheral blood 3 weeks after the start of treatment was observed in patients with durable benefit (n of about 22, p = 0.022). Because the sample size was small (n ≈ 29) and many exploratory analyses were performed, the results are intended to be hypothesis-generating. Improved progression-free and overall survival was associated with having pretreatment peripheral blood TCR clonality below the median.

To estimate absolute template abundance from read counts, synthetic TCR analog templates were spiked into each PCR. TCRbeta CDR3 regions were amplified from genomic DNA with bias-controlled V and J gene primers using the immunoSEQ assay. Sequencing of rearranged TCRbeta segments was done at approximately 20X coverage. The paper's data handling went like this. Clustering was used to correct sequencing errors, and CDR3s were annotated against IMGT to assign V, D and J genes. Only productive TCRbeta rearrangements were used in downstream analyses, excluding out-of-frame or stop-codon sequences. To compute clonality, Shannon entropy was normalized by the log of the number of unique productive sequences and then subtracted from one. Fisher's exact test with Benjamini-Hochberg correction, using a cutoff of adjusted p below 0.01, was how clones that differed between time points or between blood and tumor were identified. In TCRdb, the immuneACCESS table is reduced to in-frame sequences with V and J assigned. These tables do not hold every clone; where another copy was compared, an unresolved V gene accounts for under half, and the others remain unexplained. That table furnishes V, J and clone size, whereas the DNA furnished D and trimming. Recorded for this sample are some 100,000 clones; 90% to 95% of them occurred a single time. Roughly 0.93% of the sample is held by the ten biggest clonotypes.

Measured from the cysteine to the phenylalanine, the CDR3 is 16 residues long. The DNA shown is the 48-base CDR3, in frame from base 1. Trimming costs V 4 bases and J 5 bases, and their ends lie 23 bases apart. As encoded in the germline V gene (reference sequence), CDR1 is GTSNPN while CDR2 is SVGIG. This specimen consisted of PBMCs, obtained around atezolizumab (anti-PD-L1) treatment. This TCR was sampled from an elderly woman with urothelial cancer. The chain uses TRBV30 and TRBJ2-5; perhaps TRBD2 is the D gene, with 6 bases matching. The CDR3 amino acid sequence is: CAWTRVGGRRGETQYF. The DNA sequence reads TGTGCCTGGACCCGTGTGGGGGGACGAAGAGGGGAGACCCAGTACTTC.